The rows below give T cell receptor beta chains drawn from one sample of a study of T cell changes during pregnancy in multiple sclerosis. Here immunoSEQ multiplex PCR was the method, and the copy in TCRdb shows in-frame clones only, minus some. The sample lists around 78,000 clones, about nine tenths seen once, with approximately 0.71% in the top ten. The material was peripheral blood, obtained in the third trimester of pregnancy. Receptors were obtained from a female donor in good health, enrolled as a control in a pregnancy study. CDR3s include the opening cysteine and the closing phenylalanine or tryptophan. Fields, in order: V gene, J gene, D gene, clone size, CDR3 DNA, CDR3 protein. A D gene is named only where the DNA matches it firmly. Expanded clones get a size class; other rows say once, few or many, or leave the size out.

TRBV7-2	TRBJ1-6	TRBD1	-	TGTGCCAGCAGCTTAGCCGCACCGGGACAGAGTTATTCACCCCTCCACTTT	CASSLAAPGQSYSPLHF
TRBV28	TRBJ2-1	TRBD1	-	TGTGCCAGCAGTCAGGGGGTCCCCTACAATGAGCAGTTCTTC	CASSQGVPYNEQFF
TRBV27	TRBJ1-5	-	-	TGTGCCAGCAGTTATCTGACCCCGGGTAGGTCCCAGTATAGCAATCAGCCCCAGCATTTT	CASSYLTPGRSQYSNQPQHF
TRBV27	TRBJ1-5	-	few	TGTGCCAGCAGTTTACAGGGTTATAGCAATCAGCCCCAGCATTTT	CASSLQGYSNQPQHF
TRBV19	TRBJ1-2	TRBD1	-	TGTGCCAGTAGTCCCCGACAGGGTGACACCTATGGCTACACCTTC	CASSPRQGDTYGYTF
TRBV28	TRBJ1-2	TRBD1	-	TGTGCCAGCAGGAAGGACAGGCCCTATGGCTACACCTTC	CASRKDRPYGYTF
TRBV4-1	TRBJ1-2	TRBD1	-	TGCGCCAGCAGCCAAATATCCGGGACAGTCTCTTCTGGCTACACCTTC	CASSQISGTVSSGYTF
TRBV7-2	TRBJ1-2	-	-	TGTGCCAGCAGCTTATCCACAGGGAACTATGGCTACACCTTC	CASSLSTGNYGYTF
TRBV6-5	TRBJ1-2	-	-	TGTGCCAGCAGTTACTCCGGCAGGGAAGGTGGCTACACCTTC	CASSYSGREGGYTF
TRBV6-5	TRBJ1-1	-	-	TGTGCCAGCAGTTACTTTATAGCAGGGCCCTCTGAAGCTTTCTTT	CASSYFIAGPSEAFF